A selection of T cell receptor beta chains follows, all from one sample in a study of cytomegalovirus exposure and HLA in healthy donors. TCRdb keeps only in-frame clones here, not all; method: immunoSEQ multiplex PCR. Of approximately 100,000 clones listed, 77% are singletons. The specimen sequenced was PBMCs. All receptors come from a man aged 35-49 years in good health and CMV-seropositive. CDR3s include the opening cysteine and the closing phenylalanine or tryptophan. The D gene is left open where the match is weak. Clone size is given for some rows only: seen once, a few or many times, or a class if the clone is expanded.

V gene: TRBV28
D gene: TRBD1
clone size: .
J gene: TRBJ1-2
CDR3 length: 13
CDR3 DNA: TGTGCCAGCATGGGGACAGGGGACTATGGCTACACCTTC
CDR3 protein: CASMGTGDYGYTF

V gene: TRBV10-3
D gene: TRBD1
clone size: .
J gene: TRBJ1-2
CDR3 length: 13
CDR3 DNA: TGTGCCATCAGTGAGATAGGGGGCGAAGGCTACACCTTC
CDR3 protein: CAISEIGGEGYTF

V gene: TRBV5-1
D gene: .
clone size: .
J gene: TRBJ1-1
CDR3 length: 15
CDR3 DNA: TGCGCCAGCACGTCCCAGCAGGGGATAAACACTGAAGCTTTCTTT
CDR3 protein: CASTSQQGINTEAFF

V gene: TRBV4-2
D gene: TRBD2
clone size: .
J gene: TRBJ2-1
CDR3 length: 19
CDR3 DNA: TGTGCCAGCAGTCCAAGGTCAGCGGGGGGATACAAGACATACAATGAGCAGTTCTTC
CDR3 protein: CASSPRSAGGYKTYNEQFF

V gene: TRBV18
D gene: TRBD2
clone size: .
J gene: TRBJ2-1
CDR3 length: 15
CDR3 DNA: TGTGCCAGCTCACCTGGGAGGGAGGCCTACAATGAGCAGTTCTTC
CDR3 protein: CASSPGREAYNEQFF

V gene: TRBV4-3
D gene: TRBD1
clone size: .
J gene: TRBJ2-2
CDR3 length: 16
CDR3 DNA: TGCGCCAGCAGCCAAGCGGACAGGGGGACGGTCGGGGAGCTGTTTTTT
CDR3 protein: CASSQADRGTVGELFF

V gene: TRBV10-3
D gene: TRBD1
clone size: few
J gene: TRBJ2-7
CDR3 length: 16
CDR3 DNA: TGTGCCATCAGTGAGTCAGCTGGGACAGGGGCCTACGAGCAGTACTTC
CDR3 protein: CAISESAGTGAYEQYF

V gene: TRBV7-3
D gene: TRBD2
clone size: .
J gene: TRBJ2-3
CDR3 length: 15
CDR3 DNA: TGTGCCAGCAGCTTAGCGGGGGGGAGCACAGATACGCAGTATTTT
CDR3 protein: CASSLAGGSTDTQYF

V gene: TRBV5-1
D gene: .
clone size: .
J gene: TRBJ2-3
CDR3 length: 16
CDR3 DNA: TGCGCCAGCAGCTTGGCTACAGGTCCCCGCACAGATACGCAGTATTTT
CDR3 protein: CASSLATGPRTDTQYF

V gene: TRBV5-5
D gene: TRBD2
clone size: .
J gene: TRBJ2-1
CDR3 length: 17
CDR3 DNA: TGTGCCAGCAGCTTGGATCTAGCGGGGGGGCTGTACAATGAGCAGTTCTTC
CDR3 protein: CASSLDLAGGLYNEQFF

V gene: TRBV7-7
D gene: .
clone size: .
J gene: TRBJ2-1
CDR3 length: 15
CDR3 DNA: TGTGCTAGCAGCTTTGGGGAAGGGGTTTACAATGAGCAGTTCTTC
CDR3 protein: CASSFGEGVYNEQFF

V gene: TRBV2
D gene: .
clone size: .
J gene: TRBJ2-7
CDR3 length: 11
CDR3 DNA: TGTGCCAGCAGTGGGAGCCACGAGCAGTACTTC
CDR3 protein: CASSGSHEQYF

V gene: TRBV5-5
D gene: .
clone size: .
J gene: TRBJ1-5
CDR3 length: 14
CDR3 DNA: TGTGCCAGCAGCCCACGACAGGACCCCCAGCCCCAGCATTTT
CDR3 protein: CASSPRQDPQPQHF

V gene: TRBV20-1
D gene: .
clone size: .
J gene: TRBJ1-1
CDR3 length: 11
CDR3 DNA: TGCAGTGCAGAGCGGGGAACTGAAGCTGTCTTT
CDR3 protein: CSAERGTEAVF

V gene: TRBV5-1
D gene: .
clone size: .
J gene: TRBJ1-1
CDR3 length: 14
CDR3 DNA: TGCGCCAGCAGTGGAGACGGCTCTGCGCTTGAAGCTTTCTTT
CDR3 protein: CASSGDGSALEAFF

V gene: TRBV7-8
D gene: .
clone size: .
J gene: TRBJ2-2
CDR3 length: 15
CDR3 DNA: TGTGCCAGCAGCCTCGGAACAGCCGCCACCGGGGAGCTGTTTTTT
CDR3 protein: CASSLGTAATGELFF